The 6 T cell receptor beta chains reported below all come from one sample, sequenced in a study of T cells after yellow fever vaccination. One entry per CDR3 protein, called by TCRdb with MiXCR from the 5' RACE reads. Counted here are 400,000 or so distinct CDR3 sequences, 6.2% occurring once; the ten biggest clones make up approximately 16%. This specimen was PBMCs, taken 5 days after the yellow fever booster vaccination. The receptor source for this set is a man between 25 and 39 years old who received the YFV17D yellow fever vaccine.

This clonotype was seen at least ten times. The V call is TRBV14, the J call TRBJ2-5; D might be TRBD1 (5 bases). Between the trimmed V and J ends, which lost 1 base and 2 bases, there was a span of 14 bases. Germline CDR1 is SGHDN and CDR2 is FVKESK. CDR3 length: 16 amino acids. CDR3 amino acids: CASSQGRGLRQETQYF. Here the CDR3 DNA reads TGTGCCAGCAGCCAAGGAAGGGGTTTGAGGCAAGAGACCCAGTACTTC. Variable domain in full (rest from reference TRBV14 and TRBJ2-5): EAGVTQFPSHSVIEKGQTVTLRCDPISGHDNLYWYRRVMGKEIKFLLHFVKESKQDESGMPNNRFLAERTGGTYSTLKVQPAELEDSGVYFCASSQGRGLRQETQYFGPGTRLLVL.

This clonotype has a handful of counts. V usage is TRBV20-1 and J usage is TRBJ2-5, with unresolved D. The V end was cut by 0 bases, the J end by 2 bases, with 16 bases between. Germline CDR1 reads DFQATT; CDR2 reads SNEGSKA (reference sequence). The CDR3 spans 16 residues. The CDR3 is CSAREGNVGRQETQYF. In DNA, the CDR3 is TGCAGTGCTAGAGAGGGCAATGTGGGTCGACAAGAGACCCAGTACTTC.

This clonotype has just a few counts. The chain links TRBV5-4 to TRBJ2-7, with a possible D match to TRBD2 (5 bases). The CDR3 has 12 amino acids. Germline V lookup: CDR1 SGHNT, CDR2 YYREEE (reference sequence). V lost 0 bases and J lost 8, with 9 bases in between. The CDR3 is CASSLGAGKQYF. The CDR3 region has the DNA TGTGCCAGCAGCTTGGGGGCGGGTAAGCAGTACTTC.

CDR3 DNA sequence: TGTGCCAGCAGCTCACAGGGGTACAACGTCCTGACTTTC. It specifies CASSSQGYNVLTF. The chain has TRBV3-1 and TRBJ2-6; 7 bases fit TRBD1. Trimming removed 5 bases from V and 9 bases from J; junction bases left unmatched: 4. The CDR3 loop spans 13 amino acids. CDR1 LGHDT and CDR2 YNNKEL come from the germline V gene (reference sequence). The full variable domain, completed using reference TRBV3-1 and TRBJ2-6, is DTAVSQTPKYLVTQMGNDKSIKCEQNLGHDTMYWYKQDSKKFLKIMFSYNNKELIINETVPNRFSPKSPDKAHLNLHINSLELGDSAVYFCASSSQGYNVLTFGAGSRLTVL.

J is TRBJ1-2 and V is TRBV14; TRBD1 might be the D (5 bases). In germline, CDR1 is SGHDN, CDR2 FVKESK. Trimming took 0 bases from V and 4 from J, leaving 12 bases between them. The CDR3 is 15 residues long. This chain's CDR3 is CASSQDLGTPYGYTF. The DNA of the CDR3 is TGTGCCAGCAGCCAAGATCTAGGGACCCCCTATGGCTACACCTTC.

This clonotype appeared many times. This sequence joins TRBV7-2 and TRBJ1-1; no clear D. V was trimmed by 6 bases and J by 5 bases, leaving 10 bases between them. This CDR3 comprises 12 residues. Germline V CDR1 and CDR2: SGHTA, FQGNSA. CDR3 nucleotides: TGTGCCAGCAGTTTCAGTGGAACTGAAGCTTTCTTT. This gives the protein CASSFSGTEAFF.